This T cell receptor (beta chain) was recorded in a study of T cell responses to AZD1222 COVID-19 vaccine. General study results and limits: Regions 160-218 and 743-854 held dominance among vaccine-associated CD4 TCRs, which spanned spike. Possibly, clonal diversity was underestimated; donors were largely white British and included more females. Among spike-specific TCRs, nearly half reportedly target unmutated variant regions.

Using immunoSEQ multiplex PCR, the repertoire was profiled, and TCRdb retains in-frame clones only, with some absent. In the table there are roughly 85,000 clones, nearly 90% of which are singletons. Notes on this clone: Antigen unknown.

The material sequenced was peripheral blood, taken on day 0 of MenACWY control vaccination. The TCR was taken from an adult in good health.

DNA of the CDR3: TGTGCCAGCAGCCGTCAGAGGAATTCACCCCTCCACTTT. It is translated as CASSRQRNSPLHF. The rearrangement joins TRBV6-5 to TRBJ1-6; D remains unclear. CDR3 size: 13 residues. Deletions cut 6 bases from V and 7 bases from J, with 10 bases between. Looked up from germline, CDR1 is MNHEY and CDR2 is SVGAGI.